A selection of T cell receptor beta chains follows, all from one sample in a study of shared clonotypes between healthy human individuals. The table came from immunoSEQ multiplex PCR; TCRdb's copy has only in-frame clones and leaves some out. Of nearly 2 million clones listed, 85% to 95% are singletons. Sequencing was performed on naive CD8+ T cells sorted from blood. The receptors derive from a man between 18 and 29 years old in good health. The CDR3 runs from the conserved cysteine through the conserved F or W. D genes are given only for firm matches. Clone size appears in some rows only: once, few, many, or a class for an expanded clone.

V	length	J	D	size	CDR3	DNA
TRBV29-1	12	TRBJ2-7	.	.	CSVVGPVYEQYF	TGCAGCGTTGTGGGCCCCGTCTACGAGCAGTACTTC
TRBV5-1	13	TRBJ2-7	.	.	CASSLRVSYEQYF	TGCGCCAGCAGCTTGCGAGTATCCTACGAGCAGTACTTC
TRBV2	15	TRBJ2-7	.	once	CASSLPGVKSYEQYF	TGTGCCAGCAGCCTCCCGGGAGTTAAGTCCTACGAGCAGTACTTC
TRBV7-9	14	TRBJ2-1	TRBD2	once	CASSLLGGGSEQFF	TGTGCCAGCAGCTTATTGGGCGGGGGGAGTGAGCAGTTCTTC
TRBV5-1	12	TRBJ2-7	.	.	CASSFSGYEQYF	TGCGCCAGCAGCTTCAGCGGCTACGAGCAGTACTTC
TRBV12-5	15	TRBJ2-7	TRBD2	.	CASGFAGTSDYEQYF	TGTGCTAGTGGTTTCGCCGGGACTAGCGACTACGAGCAGTACTTC
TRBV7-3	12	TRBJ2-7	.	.	CASSFNRDEQYF	TGTGCCAGCAGCTTTAACAGGGACGAGCAGTACTTC
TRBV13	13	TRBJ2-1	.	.	CASSLVVSNEQFF	TGTGCCAGCAGCTTAGTAGTGAGCAATGAGCAGTTCTTC
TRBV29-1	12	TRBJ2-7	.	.	CSVHDSSYEQYF	TGCAGCGTTCACGACAGTTCCTACGAGCAGTACTTC
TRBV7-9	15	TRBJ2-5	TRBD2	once	CASSLAISGGETQYF	TGTGCCAGCAGCTTAGCGATCAGCGGGGGAGAGACCCAGTACTTC
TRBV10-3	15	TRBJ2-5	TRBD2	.	CAIRGTSGPQETQYF	TGTGCCATCCGGGGGACTAGCGGCCCCCAAGAGACCCAGTACTTC
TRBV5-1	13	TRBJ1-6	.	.	CASSPSPDSPLHF	TGCGCCAGCAGCCCCAGCCCGGATTCACCCCTCCACTTT
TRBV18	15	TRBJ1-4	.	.	CASSPLGALDEKLFF	TGTGCCAGCTCACCTTTGGGAGCCCTCGACGAAAAACTGTTTTTT
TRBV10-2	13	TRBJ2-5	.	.	CASSYPPSETQYF	TGCGCCAGCAGCTACCCCCCCTCGGAGACCCAGTACTTC